Listed below are T cell receptor beta chains from one sample, sequenced in a study of hypomethylating agent response in myelodysplastic syndrome. The method was immunoSEQ multiplex PCR; TCRdb's version includes in-frame clones alone and lacks a portion of them. The sample yields around 4,900 clones, 75% to 90% seen once. The sample was bone marrow, taken before or after starting hypomethylating agent treatment for myelodysplastic syndrome (not recorded which). These receptors all stem from a human donor with myelodysplastic syndrome. Both conserved end residues are part of each CDR3. The D gene is left open where the match is weak. Size tells how often a clone was seen (once, few, many) or the class of an expanded clone, and some rows leave it out.

TRBJ2-7 . . TRBV6-6 CASSYSAGAGLGEQYF TGTGCCAGCAGTTACTCGGCGGGGGCGGGATTGGGCGAGCAGTACTTC
TRBJ2-1 . . TRBV9 CASSVGGAYEQFF TGTGCCAGCAGCGTAGGTGGGGCCTATGAGCAGTTCTTC
TRBJ2-1 TRBD2 . TRBV19 CASSISGLAKYNEQFF TGTGCCAGTAGTATATCGGGACTAGCTAAGTACAATGAGCAGTTCTTC
TRBJ2-7 TRBD1 few TRBV5-8 CASSLMGTGFYRQYF TGTGCCAGCAGCTTGATGGGGACAGGGTTTTATCGGCAGTACTTC
TRBJ1-5 . . TRBV18 CASSPGQSGNQPQHF TGTGCCAGCTCACCAGGGCAGTCGGGCAATCAGCCCCAGCATTTT
TRBJ2-2 TRBD2 . TRBV12-5 CASGLTLTSENTGELFF TGTGCTAGTGGTTTGACGCTGACTAGCGAGAACACCGGGGAGCTGTTTTTT
TRBJ1-2 . . TRBV28 CASSLIQIYGYTF TGTGCCAGCAGTTTGATACAGATCTATGGCTACACCTTC
TRBJ2-3 TRBD2 . TRBV7-9 CASSLVAGVDTQYF TGTGCCAGCAGCTTAGTAGCGGGAGTGGATACGCAGTATTTT
TRBJ1-1 . . TRBV28 CASSRSAEAFF TGTGCCAGCAGTCGTTCAGCCGAAGCTTTCTTT
TRBJ2-7 . . TRBV9 CASSGSTDEQYF TGTGCCAGCAGCGGCTCCACGGACGAGCAGTACTTC
TRBJ2-1 TRBD1 . TRBV19 CASRGQGVPNEQFF TGTGCCAGTAGGGGACAGGGGGTCCCCAATGAGCAGTTCTTC
TRBJ2-5 TRBD1 . TRBV7-9 CASSRTGNQETQYF TGTGCCAGCAGCCGGACAGGGAATCAAGAGACCCAGTACTTC
TRBJ2-7 TRBD1 . TRBV5-1 CASSPPTGGHYEQYF TGCGCCAGCAGCCCCCCGACAGGGGGGCACTACGAGCAGTACTTC
TRBJ2-1 . . TRBV7-9 CASSSPGRKSSYNEQFF TGTGCCAGCAGTTCCCCGGGACGGAAAAGCTCCTACAATGAGCAGTTCTTC
TRBJ2-1 TRBD2 . TRBV7-2 CASSLRLAGYNEQFF TGTGCCAGCAGCTTACGTCTAGCGGGGTACAATGAGCAGTTCTTC
TRBJ1-2 . . TRBV4-2 CASSQVDLGTVF TGTGCCAGCAGCCAAGTTGACCTAGGGACCGTCTTC
TRBJ2-7 . once TRBV5-8 CASTPPGLSYEQYF TGTGCCAGCACCCCCCCGGGACTCTCCTACGAGCAGTACTTC
TRBJ1-2 TRBD1 . TRBV18 CASSSDRGGLYGYTF TGTGCCAGCTCGTCGGACAGGGGAGGTCTCTATGGCTACACCTTC
TRBJ2-7 . . TRBV28 CASRVVGGTGEQYF TGTGCCAGCAGAGTGGTAGGGGGAACGGGCGAGCAGTACTTC
TRBJ2-6 . . TRBV5-1 CASSTSGANVLTF TGCGCCAGCTCAACCTCTGGGGCCAACGTCCTGACTTTC
TRBJ2-1 TRBD2 . TRBV6-5 CASTTGGAVEQFF TGTGCCAGCACCACGGGGGGGGCGGTTGAGCAGTTCTTC
TRBJ2-1 . . TRBV7-2 CASSFRDVREQFF TGTGCCAGCAGCTTCCGGGACGTTCGTGAGCAGTTCTTC
TRBJ2-7 TRBD2 . TRBV5-4 CASSFSGRPYEQYF TGTGCCAGCAGCTTTAGCGGGAGACCCTACGAGCAGTACTTC
TRBJ1-6 TRBD1 . TRBV30 CAWRPQGAGNSPLHF TGTGCCTGGAGGCCACAGGGGGCCGGTAATTCACCCCTCCACTTT
TRBJ1-2 . . TRBV27 CASRPDTLPYGYTF TGTGCCAGCCGGCCCGACACACTACCCTATGGCTACACCTTC
TRBJ1-3 . . TRBV28 CASSFRSSLGNTIYF TGTGCCAGCAGTTTCCGATCGTCGTTGGGAAACACCATATATTTT
TRBJ1-5 . . TRBV5-4 CASSFGVDSNQPQHF TGTGCCAGCAGCTTTGGGGTAGATAGCAATCAGCCCCAGCATTTT
TRBJ2-2 . . TRBV28 CASSLEGTGELFF TGTGCCAGCAGTTTAGAAGGGACCGGGGAGCTGTTTTTT
TRBJ1-1 TRBD1 . TRBV5-4 CASSLWGQGASRTEAFF TGTGCCAGCAGCTTGTGGGGGCAGGGGGCGTCTCGCACTGAAGCTTTCTTT